A selection of T cell receptor beta chains follows, all from one sample in a study of shared T cell receptors in the human thymus. Profiled with immunoSEQ multiplex PCR; TCRdb holds only in-frame clones, not every one. This sample has about 380,000 clones, with roughly 94% found just once. The sequenced sample was thymocytes. The receptors come from a human donor. Each CDR3 is given with its conserved first and last residue. The D gene is left open where the match is weak. The size entry is marked missing in some rows and otherwise reads once, few, many or a size class.

>NA|TRBV6-5|NA|TRBJ2-5
CASSYWETQYF
TGTGCCAGCAGTTACTGGGAGACCCAGTACTTC
>NA|TRBV29-1|NA|TRBJ1-2
CSVGQGVNYGYTF
TGCAGCGTTGGGCAGGGAGTTAACTATGGCTACACCTTC
>NA|TRBV28|TRBD2|TRBJ2-6
CASTSGIAGANVLTF
TGTGCCAGCACTAGCGGGATAGCTGGGGCCAACGTCCTGACTTTC
>NA|TRBV5-4|NA|TRBJ2-7
CASSFVRGASYEQYF
TGTGCCAGCAGCTTCGTCAGGGGGGCCTCCTACGAGCAGTACTTC
>NA|TRBV5-4|TRBD1|TRBJ1-2
CASSLNRGTNYGYTF
TGTGCCAGCAGCTTAAACAGGGGCACTAACTATGGCTACACCTTC
>few|TRBV13|NA|TRBJ1-1
CASSGLATEAFF
TGTGCCAGCTCGGGTTTAGCGACTGAAGCTTTCTTT
>NA|TRBV5-1|NA|TRBJ2-2
CASSSTAAGELFF
TGCGCCAGCAGCTCGACCGCGGCCGGGGAGCTGTTTTTT
>NA|TRBV28|TRBD1|TRBJ2-2
CASSRDREYSGELFF
TGTGCCAGCAGCCGCGACAGGGAATATAGCGGGGAGCTGTTTTTT
>NA|TRBV27|NA|TRBJ2-1
CASRARRFSYNEQFF
TGTGCCAGCAGAGCTAGGAGGTTCTCCTACAATGAGCAGTTCTTC
>NA|TRBV29-1|NA|TRBJ2-3
CSFTEGRSTDTQYF
TGCAGCTTCACCGAGGGAAGGAGCACAGATACGCAGTATTTT
>once|TRBV10-1|TRBD2|TRBJ2-5
CASRDCGRHQETQYF
TGCGCCAGCAGGGACTGCGGGAGGCACCAAGAGACCCAGTACTTC
>NA|TRBV6-5|TRBD1|TRBJ1-1
CASSSWTGAIGAFF
TGTGCCAGCAGTTCCTGGACAGGGGCAATTGGCGCTTTCTTT
>NA|TRBV30|TRBD2|TRBJ2-1
CAWSGRGGLAALGEQFF
TGTGCCTGGAGTGGTCGTGGGGGACTAGCTGCTCTAGGTGAGCAGTTCTTC
>NA|TRBV14|NA|TRBJ2-7
CASSQKIRDNSYEQYF
TGTGCCAGCAGCCAGAAAATCCGGGACAACTCCTACGAGCAGTACTTC
>NA|TRBV6-5|TRBD1|TRBJ1-6
CASSYTGGFSPLHF
TGTGCCAGCAGTTACACAGGGGGTTTTTCACCCCTCCACTTT
>NA|TRBV4-3|TRBD2|TRBJ2-2
CASSRLDRGLAGAGTGELFF
TGCGCCAGCAGCCGCCTCGACCGGGGACTAGCGGGAGCGGGTACCGGGGAGCTGTTTTTT
>few|TRBV27|TRBD1|TRBJ2-3
CASSLGQYTDTQYF
TGTGCCAGCAGTTTGGGACAGTATACAGATACGCAGTATTTT
>NA|TRBV27|NA|TRBJ1-1
CASGERNTEAFF
TGTGCCAGCGGAGAGAGAAACACTGAAGCTTTCTTT
>NA|TRBV5-4|NA|TRBJ2-2
CASSLLGYAGELFF
TGTGCCAGCAGCTTGCTAGGGTATGCCGGGGAGCTGTTTTTT
>NA|TRBV19|TRBD2|TRBJ2-2
CASRGLAGGPGTGELFF
TGTGCCAGTAGAGGACTAGCGGGAGGGCCAGGGACCGGGGAGCTGTTTTTT
>NA|TRBV11-3|NA|TRBJ2-7
CASSLSGLDGYDEQYF
TGTGCCAGCAGCTTAAGCGGGCTAGACGGCTACGATGAGCAGTACTTC
>NA|TRBV30|NA|TRBJ2-6
CAWSVTRVKSGANVLTF
TGTGCCTGGAGTGTAACCAGGGTAAAGTCTGGGGCCAACGTCCTGACTTTC
>NA|TRBV5-6|TRBD2|TRBJ2-7
CASSLDWPSGRTNSYEQYF
TGTGCCAGCAGCTTAGATTGGCCTAGCGGGAGGACGAACTCCTACGAGCAGTACTTC
>NA|TRBV7-9|NA|TRBJ2-2
CASSLDPAQGDNTGELFF
TGTGCCAGCAGCTTAGATCCGGCACAGGGCGACAACACCGGGGAGCTGTTTTTT
>NA|TRBV7-8|NA|TRBJ2-3
CASSFGLPTTDTQYF
TGTGCCAGCAGCTTCGGCCTTCCTACTACAGATACGCAGTATTTT
>NA|TRBV25-1|NA|TRBJ2-5
CASSDSGKETQYF
TGTGCCAGCAGTGACAGTGGCAAAGAGACCCAGTACTTC
>once|TRBV27|TRBD2|TRBJ2-1
CASSWGPSGRAHNEQFF
TGTGCCAGCAGTTGGGGGCCTAGCGGGAGGGCCCACAATGAGCAGTTCTTC
>NA|TRBV10-3|TRBD2|TRBJ2-7
CAIRDVLAGIPYEQYF
TGTGCCATCAGGGACGTACTAGCGGGCATACCCTACGAGCAGTACTTC
>NA|TRBV30|TRBD2|TRBJ2-5
CAWSVRSGEGPETQYF
TGTGCCTGGAGTGTACGAAGCGGGGAGGGCCCCGAGACCCAGTACTTC
>NA|TRBV11-2|NA|TRBJ1-5
CASSLWADRPMNQPQHF
TGTGCCAGCAGCTTATGGGCGGACCGCCCTATGAATCAGCCCCAGCATTTT
>NA|TRBV18|TRBD1|TRBJ1-3
CASSLDRVGNTIYF
TGTGCCAGCTCACTAGACAGGGTCGGAAACACCATATATTTT
>NA|TRBV27|TRBD2|TRBJ2-1
CASSLTLRTSGTSSYNEQFF
TGTGCCAGCAGTCTCACCCTACGGACTAGCGGGACAAGCTCCTACAATGAGCAGTTCTTC
>NA|TRBV27|NA|TRBJ1-5
CASKPQGTRSNQPQHF
TGTGCCAGCAAACCTCAGGGGACCAGGAGCAATCAGCCCCAGCATTTT
>NA|TRBV5-1|TRBD2|TRBJ2-3
CASSGTSGRGTDTQYF
TGCGCCAGCAGCGGGACTAGCGGGAGGGGCACAGATACGCAGTATTTT
>NA|TRBV30|NA|TRBJ1-1
CAWSERWRGRTEAFF
TGTGCCTGGAGTGAGAGGTGGAGGGGGAGGACTGAAGCTTTCTTT
>NA|TRBV7-9|TRBD2|TRBJ2-4
CASSMRTSGLAKNIQYF
TGTGCCAGCAGCATGCGGACTAGCGGGTTAGCCAAAAACATTCAGTACTTC
>NA|TRBV19|TRBD1|TRBJ1-1
CASSPWTGVNTEAFF
TGTGCCAGTAGTCCCTGGACAGGGGTGAACACTGAAGCTTTCTTT
>NA|TRBV20-1|NA|TRBJ2-7
CSASSYEQYF
TGCAGTGCTAGCTCCTACGAGCAGTACTTC
>NA|TRBV19|TRBD2|TRBJ2-7
CASSRTSGTSYEQYF
TGTGCCAGTAGTAGGACTAGCGGGACCTCCTACGAGCAGTACTTC
>few|TRBV7-8|NA|TRBJ2-1
CASSFSILASNEQFF
TGTGCCAGCAGCTTTAGTATTCTAGCGTCGAATGAGCAGTTCTTC
>NA|TRBV19|NA|TRBJ2-3
CASSISELTDTQYF
TGTGCCAGTAGTATTTCAGAACTCACAGATACGCAGTATTTT
>NA|TRBV5-8|NA|TRBJ2-7
CASSFPKGYEQYF
TGTGCCAGCAGCTTCCCAAAGGGCTACGAGCAGTACTTC
>NA|TRBV7-9|NA|TRBJ1-3
CASSLALRSRDTIYF
TGTGCCAGCAGCTTAGCGCTAAGGTCTCGGGACACCATATATTTT
>once|TRBV11-2|TRBD2|TRBJ2-2
CASPWTSGNPGELFF
TGTGCCAGCCCCTGGACTAGCGGGAACCCCGGGGAGCTGTTTTTT
>NA|TRBV12-1|NA|TRBJ2-3
CASSPGSGLADRTDTQYF
TGTGCCAGCAGCCCCGGGTCGGGCCTAGCGGACCGCACAGATACGCAGTATTTT
>NA|TRBV19|NA|TRBJ2-7
CASSMLGPPYEQYF
TGTGCCAGTAGTATGTTGGGTCCCCCCTACGAGCAGTACTTC
>NA|TRBV30|NA|TRBJ1-1
CAWTGTEAFF
TGTGCCTGGACGGGGACTGAAGCTTTCTTT
>NA|TRBV7-8|NA|TRBJ2-3
CASSRRRDGTDTQYF
TGTGCCAGCAGCCGCCGACGGGATGGCACAGATACGCAGTATTTT
>NA|TRBV9|NA|TRBJ1-2
CASSLYGTLSNYGYTF
TGTGCCAGCAGCTTATATGGGACACTCTCCAACTATGGCTACACCTTC
>NA|TRBV28|NA|TRBJ1-1
CASRNRREAFF
TGTGCCAGCCGTAATAGACGTGAAGCTTTCTTT
>NA|TRBV15|TRBD2|TRBJ2-4
CATSRVRTSGTLAKNIQYF
TGTGCCACCAGCAGAGTGAGGACTAGCGGAACCCTAGCCAAAAACATTCAGTACTTC
>NA|TRBV5-4|NA|TRBJ1-2
CASLYSIRGGDENGYTF
TGTGCCAGCCTATATTCCATAAGGGGGGGCGATGAGAATGGCTACACCTTC
>NA|TRBV6-4|NA|TRBJ2-1
CASSDRGGPYNEQFF
TGTGCCAGCAGTGACAGGGGGGGGCCCTACAATGAGCAGTTCTTC
>once|TRBV5-8|NA|TRBJ2-1
CASSSRSRNEQFF
TGTGCCAGCAGCTCGAGGAGCAGGAATGAGCAGTTCTTC
>once|TRBV6-1|TRBD1|TRBJ1-4
CASTEWTGVWEKLFF
TGTGCCAGCACCGAGTGGACAGGGGTGTGGGAAAAACTGTTTTTT
>once|TRBV28|TRBD1|TRBJ2-7
CASRTGTGGLYEQYF
TGTGCCAGCAGGACCGGGACAGGGGGCCTGTACGAGCAGTACTTC
>once|TRBV4-1|TRBD2|TRBJ2-4
CASSQDPGPLAGGGAKNIQYF
TGCGCCAGCAGCCAAGATCCAGGGCCACTAGCGGGAGGGGGGGCCAAAAACATTCAGTACTTC
>NA|TRBV5-6|TRBD1|TRBJ2-7
CASSWGQTYEQYF
TGTGCCAGCAGCTGGGGACAGACTTACGAGCAGTACTTC